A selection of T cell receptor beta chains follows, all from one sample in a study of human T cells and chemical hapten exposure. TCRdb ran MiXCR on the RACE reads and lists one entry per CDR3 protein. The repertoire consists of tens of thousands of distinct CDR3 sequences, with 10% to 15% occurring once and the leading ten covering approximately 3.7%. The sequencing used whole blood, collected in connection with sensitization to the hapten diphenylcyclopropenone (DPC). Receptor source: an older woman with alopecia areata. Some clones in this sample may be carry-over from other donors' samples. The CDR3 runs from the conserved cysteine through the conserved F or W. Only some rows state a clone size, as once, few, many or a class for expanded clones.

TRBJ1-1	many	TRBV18	CASSESNTEAFF
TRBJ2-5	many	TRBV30	CAWSVFGQGVETQYF
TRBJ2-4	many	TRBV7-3	CASSSGGGIGKNIQYF
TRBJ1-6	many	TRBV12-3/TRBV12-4	CASKPLGQTDSPLHF
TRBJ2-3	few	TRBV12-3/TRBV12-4	CASSFFSLERRGKADTQYF
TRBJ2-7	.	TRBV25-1	CASSDYSYEQYF
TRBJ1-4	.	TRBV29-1	CSVTGISDEKLFF
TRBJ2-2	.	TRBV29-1	CSVVAGGYLNTGELFF
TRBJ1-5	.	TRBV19	CASMGILQPQHF
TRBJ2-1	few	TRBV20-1	CSARDPGASYNEQFF
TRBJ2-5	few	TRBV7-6	CASSSRQGIQETQYF
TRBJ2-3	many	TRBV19	CASSIDPGHGSTDTQYF
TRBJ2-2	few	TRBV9	CASSGQGENGELFF
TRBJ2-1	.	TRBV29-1	CSVEDSVYNEQFF
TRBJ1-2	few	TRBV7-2	CASSLGLGSPDHGYTF
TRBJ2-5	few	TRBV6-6	CASQGGTTPMGTQYF
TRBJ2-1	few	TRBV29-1	CSVAQGTRNEQFF
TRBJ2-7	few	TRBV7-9	CASSLVSGSEQYF
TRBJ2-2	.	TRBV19	CASSPLGVWGRSMAGELFF
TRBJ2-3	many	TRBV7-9	CASSAPGLRVDTQYF
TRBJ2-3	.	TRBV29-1	CSAGKVDTQYF
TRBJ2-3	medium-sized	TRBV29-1	CSVEGQGMGDTQYF
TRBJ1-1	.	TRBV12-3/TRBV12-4	CASGPQGIYGEAFF
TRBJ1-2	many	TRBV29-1	CSVYQSGYTF
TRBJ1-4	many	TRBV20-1	CSARDLSGGRANEKLFF
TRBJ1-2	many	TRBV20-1	CSASPTNYGYTF
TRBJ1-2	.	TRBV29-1	CSVGTDIYGYAF
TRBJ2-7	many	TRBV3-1	CASSQEGVYEQYF
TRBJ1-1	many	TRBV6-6	CASSYSSFEAFF
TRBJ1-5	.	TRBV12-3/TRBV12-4	CASSSGGQPQHF
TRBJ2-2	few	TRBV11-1	CASSSDPTVGELFF
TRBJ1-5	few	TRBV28	CASSFQGLNSNQPQHF
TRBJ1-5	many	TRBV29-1	CSVGGRDQPQHF
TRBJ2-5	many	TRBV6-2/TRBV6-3	CASRWTSGGSQETQYF
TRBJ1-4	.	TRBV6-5	CASTTRVVGEKLFF
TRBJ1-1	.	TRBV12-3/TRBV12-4	CASEPGQGARTEAFF
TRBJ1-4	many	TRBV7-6	CASSPRQGLEATNEKLFF
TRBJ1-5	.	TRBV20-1	CSARAVGQGGQPQHF
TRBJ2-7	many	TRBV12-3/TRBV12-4	CASSPRTGRYEQYF
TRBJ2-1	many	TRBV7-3	CASSLGAGAYGEQFF
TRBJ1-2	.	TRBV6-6	CASSPGQGVSGYTF
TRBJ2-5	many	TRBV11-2	CASSLEVLGETQYF
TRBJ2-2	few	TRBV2	CASNVGQGPVTGELFF
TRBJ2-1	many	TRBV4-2	CASSQGPRDEQFF
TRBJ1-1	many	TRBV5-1	CASSTDGGTVEAFF
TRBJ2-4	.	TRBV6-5	CASRTGSAKNIQYF
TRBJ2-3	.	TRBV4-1	CASSQTIRDKVADTQYF